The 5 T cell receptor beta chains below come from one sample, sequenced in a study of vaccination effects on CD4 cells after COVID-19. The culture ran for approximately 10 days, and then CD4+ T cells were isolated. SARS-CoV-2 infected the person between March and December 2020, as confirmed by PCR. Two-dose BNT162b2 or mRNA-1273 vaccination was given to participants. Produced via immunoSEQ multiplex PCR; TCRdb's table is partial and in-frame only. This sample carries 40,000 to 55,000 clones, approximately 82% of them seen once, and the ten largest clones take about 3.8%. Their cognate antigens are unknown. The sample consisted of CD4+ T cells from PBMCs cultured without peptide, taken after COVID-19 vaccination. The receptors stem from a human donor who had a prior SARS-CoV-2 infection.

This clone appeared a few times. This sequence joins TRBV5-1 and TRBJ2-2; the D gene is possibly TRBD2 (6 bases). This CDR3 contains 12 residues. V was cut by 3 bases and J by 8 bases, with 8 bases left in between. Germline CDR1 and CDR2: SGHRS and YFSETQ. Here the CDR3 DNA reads TGCGCCAGCAGCTGGAGGGTAGGGGAGCTGTTTTTT. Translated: CASSWRVGELFF.

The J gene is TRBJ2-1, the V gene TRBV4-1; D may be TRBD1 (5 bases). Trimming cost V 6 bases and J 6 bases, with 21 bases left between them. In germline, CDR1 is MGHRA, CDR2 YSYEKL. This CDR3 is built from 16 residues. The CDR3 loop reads CASRPTLGARSNEQFF. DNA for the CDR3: TGCGCCAGCAGACCTACCCTTGGGGCAAGGAGCAATGAGCAGTTCTTC.

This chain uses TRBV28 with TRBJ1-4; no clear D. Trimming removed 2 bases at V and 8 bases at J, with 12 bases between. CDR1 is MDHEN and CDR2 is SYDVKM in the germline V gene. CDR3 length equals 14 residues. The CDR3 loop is CASSLDPSGEKLFF. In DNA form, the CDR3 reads TGTGCCAGCAGTTTAGACCCTTCGGGAGAAAAACTGTTTTTT.

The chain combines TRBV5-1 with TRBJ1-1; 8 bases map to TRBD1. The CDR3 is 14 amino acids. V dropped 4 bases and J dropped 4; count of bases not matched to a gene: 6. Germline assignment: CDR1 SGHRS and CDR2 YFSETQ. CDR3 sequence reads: CASSQADRGTEAFF. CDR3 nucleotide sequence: TGCGCCAGCAGCCAAGCCGACAGGGGCACTGAAGCTTTCTTT. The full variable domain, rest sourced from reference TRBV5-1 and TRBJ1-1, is KAGVTQTPRYLIKTRGQQVTLSCSPISGHRSVSWYQQTPGQGLQFLFEYFSETQRNKGNFPGRFSGRQFSNSRSEMNVSTLELGDSALYLCASSQADRGTEAFFGQGTRLTVV.

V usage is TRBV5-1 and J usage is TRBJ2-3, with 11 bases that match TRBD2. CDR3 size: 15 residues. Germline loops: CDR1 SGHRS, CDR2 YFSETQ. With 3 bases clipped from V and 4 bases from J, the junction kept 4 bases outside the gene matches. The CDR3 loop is CASSSLAGGADTQYF. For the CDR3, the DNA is TGCGCCAGCAGCTCCCTAGCGGGAGGAGCAGATACGCAGTATTTT.